This T cell receptor beta chain stems from a study of regulatory T cells in long-lasting Graves disease. Whole-study context: Over-5-year antithyroid drug use with positive TSH receptor antibodies defined persistent Graves' disease in the study. Study-wide results and caveats: Exclusively peripheral blood, rather than thyroid tissue, was studied.

This clonotype was seen repeatedly, ten times or more. Its matching antigen is unknown. Construction of TCR beta libraries relied on iRepertoire HTBI primers and on Arm-PCR targeting CDR3 regions. TCRdb redid the calling of the multiplex PCR reads with MiXCR, one entry per CDR3 protein. This sample yields about 460,000 distinct CDR3 sequences, of which 22% are seen a single time; 13% belongs to the top ten. This sample's time point: persistent/refractory GD, antithyroid drugs over 5 years with positive TRAb. Researchers made the TCR library from RNA that was extracted from PBMCs. This TCR was sampled from a female donor with Graves disease. Sequences were derived from peripheral blood mononuclear cells (PBMCs), sampled when the disease was refractory, from a patient treated with antithyroid drugs.

The DNA for the CDR3 is TGCAGTGCTAGAGGCGACTCGTTCTCCTACGAGCAGTACTTC. Amino acids: CSARGDSFSYEQYF. This chain joins TRBV20-1 and TRBJ2-7, with D unresolved. The CDR3 is 14 residues long. CDR1 is DFQATT and CDR2 is SNEGSKA in the germline V gene (reference sequence). With 1 base removed from V and 0 bases from J, the gap between germline ends came to 10 bases.